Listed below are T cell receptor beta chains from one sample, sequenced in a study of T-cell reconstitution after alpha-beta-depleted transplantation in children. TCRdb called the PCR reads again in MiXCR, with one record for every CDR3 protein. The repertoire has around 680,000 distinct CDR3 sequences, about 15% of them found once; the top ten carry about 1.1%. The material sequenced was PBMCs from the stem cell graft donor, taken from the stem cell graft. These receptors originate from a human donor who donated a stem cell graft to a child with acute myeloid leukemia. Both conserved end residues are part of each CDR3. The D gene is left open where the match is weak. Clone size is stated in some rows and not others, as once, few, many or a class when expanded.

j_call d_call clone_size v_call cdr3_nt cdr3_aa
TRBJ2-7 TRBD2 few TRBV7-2 TGTGCCAGCAGCCAGACTAGCGGGGGGGCCTACGAGCAGTACTTC CASSQTSGGAYEQYF
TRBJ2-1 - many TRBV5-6 TGTGCCAGCAGCTTGGGAGGGCAGTTCTATGAGCAGTTCTTC CASSLGGQFYEQFF
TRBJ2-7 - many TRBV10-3 TGTGCCATCAGTGGGGAGACCTCAGCCCCCTACGAGCAGTACTTC CAISGETSAPYEQYF
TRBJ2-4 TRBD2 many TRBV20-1 TGCAGTGCTAGAGATGAGCGGGGGCGCGGGGCCAAAAACATTCAGTACTTC CSARDERGRGAKNIQYF
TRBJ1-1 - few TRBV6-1 TGTGCCAGCAGTGAAGAGGGGGGGGGCAGGCTGAACACTGAAGCTTTCTTT CASSEEGGGRLNTEAFF
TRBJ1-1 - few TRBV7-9 TGTGCCAGCAGCCCGCCGGACAAATACACTGAAGCTTTCTTT CASSPPDKYTEAFF
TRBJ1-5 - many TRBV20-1 TGCAGTGCTAGCCCGACAGCAGTCGGTGAGCCCCAGCATTTT CSASPTAVGEPQHF
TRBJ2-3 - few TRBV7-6 TGTGCCAGCAGCCTCAGGGGTATAGGCACAGATACGCAGTATTTT CASSLRGIGTDTQYF
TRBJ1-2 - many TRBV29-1 TGCAGCGTTGGAATCCAGCCTACGCCAAACTATGGCTACACCTTC CSVGIQPTPNYGYTF
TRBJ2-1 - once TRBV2 TGTGCCAGCAGAGGGGACCGGGAATGGGTGAATGAGCAGTTCTTC CASRGDREWVNEQFF
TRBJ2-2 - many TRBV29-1 TGCAGCGTGGGGAACACCGGGGAGCTGTTTTTT CSVGNTGELFF
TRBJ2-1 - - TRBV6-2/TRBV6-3 TGTGCCAGCAGTTACCTCTCAGAGGGGGGGATCGATGAGCAGTTCTTC CASSYLSEGGIDEQFF
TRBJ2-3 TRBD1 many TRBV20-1 TGCAGTGCTTTCGAGGACAGGGGGCTAGGCACAGATACGCAGTATTTT CSAFEDRGLGTDTQYF
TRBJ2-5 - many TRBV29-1 TGCAGCGCGGAAACAGGGTGGAGGGAGACCCAGTACTTC CSAETGWRETQYF
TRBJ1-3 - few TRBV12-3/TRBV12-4 TGTGCCAGCATCCTCGGGCCCTCTGGAAACACCATATATTTT CASILGPSGNTIYF
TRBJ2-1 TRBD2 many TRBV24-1 TGTGCCACCAGTGACCCAACTAGCGGGGGTTACAATGAGCAGTTCTTC CATSDPTSGGYNEQFF
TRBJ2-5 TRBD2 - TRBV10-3 TGTGCCATCAGTGAGCCAGCGGGGGGGCAAGAGACCCAGTACTTC CAISEPAGGQETQYF
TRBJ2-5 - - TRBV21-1 TGTGCCAGCCAAATACTGCCGCGGCGGTACCAAGAGACCCAGTACTTC CASQILPRRYQETQYF
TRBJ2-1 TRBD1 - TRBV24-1 TGTGCCACCAGTGACCCAATGACAGGGGATGAGCAGTTCTTC CATSDPMTGDEQFF